Listed below are T cell receptor beta chains from one sample, sequenced in a study of CD4+ T cells in melanoma. Clones were sequenced by immunoSEQ multiplex PCR, and TCRdb holds only the in-frame ones, with some missing. The sample consists of about 120,000 clones, about 92% of them appearing once. Sequencing input: peripheral blood. The receptor set was obtained from a human donor with melanoma. Both conserved end residues are part of each CDR3. D genes are given only for firm matches. Clone size is shown for a subset of rows, as once, few, many or a class of expanded clone.

d_gene	abundance	v_gene	j_gene	CDR3aa	CDR3nt
.	.	TRBV5-1	TRBJ2-1	CASSLVGGYNEQFF	TGCGCCAGCAGCTTGGTTGGCGGATACAATGAGCAGTTCTTC
.	.	TRBV27	TRBJ1-1	CASRVNTEAFF	TGTGCCAGCAGGGTGAACACTGAAGCTTTCTTT
.	.	TRBV6-5	TRBJ1-4	CASSFTGMYNEKLFF	TGTGCCAGCAGTTTCACAGGGATGTACAATGAAAAACTGTTTTTT
.	.	TRBV7-2	TRBJ1-1	CASSLGGIRNTEAFF	TGTGCCAGCAGCTTAGGGGGTATACGCAACACTGAAGCTTTCTTT
.	.	TRBV6-6	TRBJ1-5	CASNDAGGNQPQHF	TGTGCCAGCAACGATGCGGGGGGCAATCAGCCCCAGCATTTT
.	.	TRBV5-1	TRBJ2-2	CASSLAGITNTGELFF	TGCGCCAGCAGCTTGGCAGGCATTACGAACACCGGGGAGCTGTTTTTT
.	.	TRBV19	TRBJ1-2	CASMEGGRGYGYTF	TGTGCCAGTATGGAGGGGGGCCGAGGCTATGGCTACACCTTC
.	.	TRBV4-1	TRBJ2-6	CASSQDRQTRFGANVLTF	TGCGCCAGCAGCCAAGATCGGCAGACCAGATTTGGGGCCAACGTCCTGACTTTC
TRBD2	.	TRBV2	TRBJ2-2	CASRGLTGTGELFF	TGTGCCAGCAGGGGACTAACGGGCACCGGGGAGCTGTTTTTT
.	.	TRBV29-1	TRBJ2-5	CSARTPETQYF	TGCAGCGCCCGAACCCCAGAGACCCAGTACTTC
.	.	TRBV19	TRBJ2-7	CASGANRISYEQYF	TGCGCCAGTGGGGCCAACAGGATTTCCTACGAGCAGTACTTC
.	.	TRBV28	TRBJ2-3	CASSRVGSTDTQYF	TGTGCCAGCAGCCGGGTCGGTAGCACAGATACGCAGTATTTT
TRBD2	.	TRBV5-1	TRBJ2-1	CASSLEGLVQFF	TGCGCCAGCAGCTTGGAGGGACTAGTCCAGTTCTTC
.	.	TRBV12-5	TRBJ1-2	CASGAISRGVDYGYTF	TGTGCTAGTGGTGCGATCTCGAGGGGGGTAGACTATGGCTACACCTTC
.	.	TRBV5-1	TRBJ2-5	CASSTRVEETQYF	TGCGCCAGCAGCACCAGGGTAGAAGAGACCCAGTACTTC
TRBD2	.	TRBV7-6	TRBJ2-1	CASSAQAGVYEQFF	TGTGCCAGCAGCGCGCAAGCGGGAGTCTATGAGCAGTTCTTC
.	.	TRBV7-3	TRBJ1-1	CASSQEAFF	TGTGCCAGCAGTCAGGAGGCTTTCTTT
.	.	TRBV30	TRBJ2-3	CAWSTQSSSTDTQYF	TGTGCCTGGAGTACACAGTCTTCTAGCACAGATACGCAGTATTTT
TRBD2	.	TRBV18	TRBJ2-7	CASSPLAGDPYEQYF	TGTGCCAGCTCGCCGCTAGCGGGAGATCCGTACGAGCAGTACTTC
.	once	TRBV9	TRBJ2-5	CASSASTGLETQYF	TGTGCCAGCAGCGCCTCTACAGGGCTGGAGACCCAGTACTTC
TRBD2	.	TRBV19	TRBJ2-3	CASRLAGGPTQYF	TGTGCCAGTAGACTAGCGGGGGGGCCAACGCAGTATTTT
.	.	TRBV28	TRBJ2-7	CASSPLPGTSYEQYF	TGTGCCAGCAGTCCCCTTCCCGGGACCTCCTACGAGCAGTACTTC
TRBD1	.	TRBV28	TRBJ2-7	CASTSGTGGYEQYF	TGTGCCAGCACCTCCGGGACAGGGGGCTACGAGCAGTACTTC
TRBD1	.	TRBV5-1	TRBJ1-1	CASSPTGQGGTEAFF	TGCGCCAGCAGCCCCACCGGACAGGGCGGCACTGAAGCTTTCTTT
TRBD2	few	TRBV11-2	TRBJ2-1	CASSLRTSGSLRLYNEQFF	TGTGCCAGCAGCCTCAGGACTAGCGGGAGCCTACGTCTGTACAATGAGCAGTTCTTC
TRBD1	.	TRBV6-5	TRBJ1-1	CASSRFDRGAEAFF	TGTGCCAGCAGTCGATTCGACAGGGGTGCTGAAGCTTTCTTT
.	.	TRBV6-6	TRBJ2-1	CASSRIRDTSYNEQFF	TGTGCCAGCAGCAGAATCCGGGACACCTCCTACAATGAGCAGTTCTTC
TRBD2	.	TRBV6-6	TRBJ2-7	CASSTLAGDYEQYF	TGTGCCAGCAGTACACTAGCGGGAGACTACGAGCAGTACTTC
TRBD1	.	TRBV5-4	TRBJ1-2	CASSRDSIYGYTF	TGTGCCAGCAGCCGGGACAGCATCTATGGCTACACCTTC
.	.	TRBV5-1	TRBJ2-1	CASSLSSPGEAAYNEQFF	TGCGCCAGCAGCTTGTCATCCCCGGGGGAGGCGGCCTACAATGAGCAGTTCTTC
TRBD2	.	TRBV5-4	TRBJ2-7	CASSLQLAGSYEQYF	TGTGCCAGCAGCTTGCAACTAGCGGGGTCCTACGAGCAGTACTTC
TRBD2	.	TRBV11-3	TRBJ2-5	CASSLGTSGVAIQETQYF	TGTGCCAGCAGCCTAGGGACTAGCGGGGTAGCAATACAAGAGACCCAGTACTTC
TRBD2	.	TRBV18	TRBJ2-7	CASSLASGVYEQYF	TGTGCCAGCTCATTGGCTAGCGGGGTCTACGAGCAGTACTTC
TRBD1	.	TRBV9	TRBJ1-4	CASSPRGQGAGRFEKLFF	TGTGCCAGCAGCCCCCGAGGACAGGGGGCGGGAAGATTTGAAAAACTGTTTTTT
TRBD1	once	TRBV6-5	TRBJ2-5	CASRSRDSNQETQYF	TGTGCCAGCCGCTCCCGGGACAGTAACCAAGAGACCCAGTACTTC
.	.	TRBV2	TRBJ1-2	CASSDWGSNYGYTF	TGTGCCAGCAGTGATTGGGGGTCTAACTATGGCTACACCTTC
TRBD1	.	TRBV18	TRBJ1-5	CASSPRGTGNQPQHF	TGTGCCAGCTCACCCAGGGGGACAGGGAACCAGCCCCAGCATTTT
TRBD1	.	TRBV5-6	TRBJ2-3	CASRFGQGADTQYF	TGTGCCAGCAGATTTGGACAGGGAGCAGATACGCAGTATTTT
.	.	TRBV19	TRBJ1-2	CASRQNYGYTF	TGTGCCAGTCGCCAGAACTATGGCTACACCTTC
.	few	TRBV6-1	TRBJ1-4	CASSGVQGVNEKLFF	TGTGCCAGCAGTGGGGTACAGGGAGTAAATGAAAAACTGTTTTTT